The subject of this entry is one T cell receptor beta chain. Ages ranged from about 18 to 100 years, with residence in 24 US areas. These data are taken from a study of blood T cell repertoires in COVID-19. At the level of the study: PBMCs, B-cell-depleted T cells, or T cells were the source of the cDNA or gDNA that made up the material.

Authors' analysis steps: Amplifying reference gene primers gave estimates of nucleated cell counts. Profiled with immunoSEQ multiplex PCR; TCRdb holds only in-frame clones, not every one. V and J calls and clone size are those listed in that table; D and trimming were worked out from the DNA. The sample holds under 400,000 clones, 88% seen once. The sample comprised PBMCs or T cells enriched from blood (not recorded which). This clonotype was obtained from a woman under 40 who had been exposed to COVID-19.

CDR3: CASSMADRPWEQYF. The CDR3 nucleotides read TGTGCCAGTAGTATGGCGGACAGGCCCTGGGAGCAGTACTTC. The V call is TRBV19, the J call TRBJ2-7; 7 bases line up with TRBD1. Germline-derived CDR1 and CDR2 are LNHDA and SQIVND (reference sequence). There are 14 residues in the CDR3. V was clipped by 3 bases and J by 7 bases; unmatched bases: 9.